These 21 T cell receptor beta chains share one sample of origin, sequenced in a study of molecular identifiers for immune sequencing clone quantification. MiXCR, run by TCRdb on the PCR reads, gives a single entry per CDR3 protein. The table includes about half a million distinct CDR3 sequences, about 20% detected once. The source material was naive CD8+ T cells from blood, with Jurkat cell RNA spiked in. Subset defined: FACS-sorted CD8+CD4-CCR7+CD45RA+ naive T cells. Source of these receptors: a human donor in good health. Some libraries in this study had Jurkat cell RNA spiked in.

The chain is built from TRBV27 and TRBJ2-2, with 7 bases fitting TRBD1. The CDR3 loop spans 16 amino acids. CDR1 MNHEY and CDR2 SMNVEV come from the germline V gene (reference sequence). V was pared by 1 base and J by 5 bases, with 7 bases of the junction left unmatched. CDR3 protein: CASSLYGTDLTGELFF. Here the CDR3 DNA reads TGTGCCAGCAGTTTATACGGGACAGATCTAACCGGGGAGCTGTTTTTT.

This clonotype has just a few counts. This chain connects TRBV27 to TRBJ2-7, with D unclear. This CDR3 has 15 amino acids. Germline V lookup: CDR1 MNHEY, CDR2 SMNVEV (reference sequence). V dropped 3 bases and J dropped 3 bases, with 15 bases sitting between them. In DNA, the CDR3 is TGTGCCAGCAGTTTGGTTCCCCCTGCCCTCTACGAGCAGTACTTC. This encodes CASSLVPPALYEQYF.

Written as DNA, the CDR3 is TGTGCCAGCAGCCGCATGCACAGATACAGGGGGATATGGGAGCAGTACTTC. Translation: CASSRMHRYRGIWEQYF. V and J are TRBV27 and TRBJ2-7, with 8 bases identical to TRBD1. The CDR3 extends over 17 amino acids. J lost 7 bases, V lost 6 bases, and 20 bases had no gene match. Germline CDR1 is MNHEY and CDR2 is SMNVEV (reference sequence).

This clonotype turned up a few times. V gene TRBV7-9 combines with J gene TRBJ2-1; no reliable D call. CDR3 length: 13 amino acids. The germline V and J ends were trimmed by 2 bases and 8 bases, with 10 bases remaining between them. CDR1 is SEHNR, CDR2 FQNEAQ, per germline (reference sequence). CDR3 nucleotide sequence: TGTGCCAGCAGCTTACCCAGCTTTGATGAGCAGTTCTTC. It translates to CASSLPSFDEQFF. The variable domain in full, completed from reference TRBV7-9 and TRBJ2-1, reads DTGVSQNPRHKITKRGQNVTFRCDPISEHNRLYWYRQTLGQGPEFLTYFQNEAQLEKSRLLSDRFSAERPKGSFSTLEIQRTEQGDSAMYLCASSLPSFDEQFFGPGTRLTVL.

In its sample, this clonotype was seen a few times. The CDR3 DNA reads TGTGCCAGCAGCTTAGGGGGACAGGCCCTCTATGGCTACACCTTC. This gives the protein CASSLGGQALYGYTF. The V gene is TRBV11-2, the J gene TRBJ1-2; the match to TRBD1 covers 8 bases. The CDR3 spans 15 residues. Trimming took 1 base from V and 4 from J; bases not matched to a gene: 5. The germline V gene has CDR1 SGHAT and CDR2 FQNNGV.

This clonotype was observed a handful of times. This rearrangement joins TRBV7-2 to TRBJ2-7, with 9 bases aligning to TRBD2. After removal of 4 bases from V and 6 bases from J, the junction contained 10 bases not matched to a gene. CDR3 size: 15 residues. Germline CDR1 SGHTA, CDR2 FQGNSA. The CDR3 sequence is CASSSSSGTSREQYF. The CDR3 bases are TGTGCCAGCAGCTCATCTAGCGGGACATCTCGCGAGCAGTACTTC.

The sample holds a few counts of this clonotype. CDR3 DNA sequence: TGTGCCAGCAGCGCCGACCCATACTCCTACGAGCAGTACTTC. It yields the protein CASSADPYSYEQYF. The V call is TRBV9, the J call TRBJ2-7; D not resolved. Trimming cost V 3 bases and J 0 bases, with 10 bases left between them. Germline values: CDR1 SGDLS, CDR2 YYNGEE. The CDR3 is 14 residues long.

The chain uses TRBV2 and TRBJ1-1; D ambiguous. Trimming removed 8 bases at V and 1 base at J, with 17 bases between. Germline-derived CDR1 and CDR2 are SNHLY and FYNNEI. The CDR3 has 15 residues. In DNA, the CDR3 is TGTGCCAGCGTAGTTTCGCAAAGCTCGAACACTGAAGCTTTCTTT. Its translation is CASVVSQSSNTEAFF.

This rearrangement joins TRBV7-2 to TRBJ2-3; D might be TRBD2 (6 bases). Between the trimmed V and J ends, which lost 7 bases and 0 bases, there was a span of 14 bases. CDR1 and CDR2 from the germline V gene are SGHTA and FQGNSA. The CDR3 contains 15 residues. The DNA of the CDR3 is TGTGCCAGCACCCTCTCTCGGGGGAGCACAGATACGCAGTATTTT. Translating it yields CASTLSRGSTDTQYF.

Concerning this clonotype itself: This may be a read error: a much more frequent sequence differs by one nucleotide. V is TRBV2 and J is TRBJ1-1; D gene uncertain. The CDR3 is made up of 10 amino acids. Germline CDR1 reads SNHLY; CDR2 reads FYNNEI. As DNA, the CDR3 is TGTGCCAGCAGTGTCACTGAAGCTTCCTTT. This gives the protein CASSVTEASF. Filled out from reference TRBV2 and TRBJ1-1, the complete variable domain reads EPEVTQTPSHQVTQMGQEVILRCVPISNHLYFYWYRQILGQKVEFLVSFYNNEISEKSEIFDDQFSVERPDGSNFTLKIRSTKLEDSAMYFCASSVTEASFGQGTRLTVV.

There are a few counts of this clonotype. The chain carries TRBV29-1 and TRBJ2-1, with D hard to call. The CDR3 totals 13 residues. CDR1 SQVTM and CDR2 ANQGSEA come from the germline V gene. The V and J ends lost 4 bases and 0 bases respectively, with 7 bases between them. CDR3 nucleotides: TGCAGCGTTGGTGTCCCCTCCTACAATGAGCAGTTCTTC. Translated: CSVGVPSYNEQFF.

J is TRBJ2-1 and V is TRBV15, with 7 bases matching TRBD2. The V gene end was trimmed by 2 bases and the J gene end by 5 bases; junction bases not matched to a gene: 9. This CDR3 is 16 amino acids long. The V gene's germline CDR1 is LNHNV and CDR2 YYDKDF (reference sequence). The CDR3 bases are TGTGCCACCAGCAGATTCCCGACTAGCCGCGACAATGAGCAGTTCTTC. It encodes CATSRFPTSRDNEQFF.

This clonotype was counted only a few times. A read error may be the cause here, since a much bigger clone is one base away. The chain is built from TRBV7-2 and TRBJ2-1; D is undetermined. CDR3 size: 13 residues. Germline CDR1 and CDR2: SGHTA and FQGNSA. Between the trimmed V and J ends, which lost 5 bases and 9 bases, there was a span of 14 bases. The CDR3 region is CASSIFLDGEQFF. In DNA, the CDR3 is TGTGCCAGCAGCATATTCCTAGACGGTGAGCAGTTCTTC.

The J gene is TRBJ1-4, the V gene TRBV6-4, with no clear D. This CDR3 has 15 amino acids. CDR1 is MRHNA and CDR2 is SNTAGT in the germline V gene. Trimming removed 7 bases at V and 0 bases at J, with 12 bases between. For the CDR3, the DNA is TGTGCCAGCAAACCGGGGAGCTCAACTAATGAAAAACTGTTTTTT. Amino acid sequence: CASKPGSSTNEKLFF.

The rearrangement joins TRBV7-9 to TRBJ1-4, with D tentatively TRBD1 (6 bases). V was pared by 5 bases and J by 4 bases, with 14 bases between. The CDR3 has 15 residues. Germline V gene lookup returns CDR1 SEHNR and CDR2 FQNEAQ (reference sequence). CDR3 sequence: CASSEWGALNEKLFF. CDR3 nucleotide sequence: TGTGCCAGCAGCGAATGGGGGGCGCTTAATGAAAAACTGTTTTTT.

The chain uses TRBV7-8 and TRBJ1-3; D call uncertain. Germline lookup yields CDR1 SGHVS and CDR2 FQNEAQ. V was trimmed by 2 bases and J by 0 bases, leaving 11 bases between them. The length of the CDR3 is 16 residues. The CDR3 region is CASSLIAKRSGNTIYF. Here the CDR3 DNA reads TGTGCCAGCAGCTTAATTGCGAAACGCTCTGGAAACACCATATATTTT.

The chain recombines TRBV12-3 or TRBV12-4 with TRBJ2-4; the D is unclear. This CDR3 is built from 16 residues. The V gene lost 8 bases and the J gene lost 2 bases, with 19 bases spanning the gap. The CDR3 region has the DNA TGTGCCAGCGGTCCTTTTCTGACTTCGACCAAAAACATTCAGTACTTC. Encoded protein: CASGPFLTSTKNIQYF.

Of note for this clonotype: An end of the junction differs from the germline gene, which may be a read error. The rearrangement uses TRBV19 and TRBJ2-7, with 12 bases aligning to TRBD2. This CDR3 spans 14 amino acids. In germline, CDR1 is LNHDA, CDR2 SQIVND (reference sequence). As DNA, the CDR3 is TGTGCCCGTAGTACTAGCGGGAGGTTCTACGAGCAGTACTTC. Protein sequence: CARSTSGRFYEQYF.

This clonotype has at least ten counts. The rearrangement uses TRBV5-1 and TRBJ1-1; D gene ambiguous. Between the trimmed V and J ends, which lost 0 bases and 4 bases, there was a span of 13 bases. Germline-derived CDR1 and CDR2 are SGHRS and YFSETQ. This CDR3 spans 15 amino acids. The CDR3 nucleotides read TGCGCCAGCAGCTTGGCAATTCCAGGCTCCACTGAAGCTTTCTTT. It yields the protein CASSLAIPGSTEAFF.

This clonotype was counted at least ten times. V and J are TRBV30 and TRBJ2-1; D unclear. Between the trimmed V and J ends, which lost 1 base and 9 bases, there was a span of 10 bases. CDR1 and CDR2 (germline): GTSNPN, SVGIG (reference sequence). The CDR3 runs 12 residues. The CDR3: CAWSAVRAEQFF. As DNA, the CDR3 is TGTGCCTGGAGTGCCGTGCGTGCTGAGCAGTTCTTC.

This clonotype was detected many times. The chain couples TRBV28 to TRBJ2-7, with D unresolved. Germline CDR1 MDHEN, CDR2 SYDVKM. Trimming cost V 6 bases and J 3 bases, with 15 bases left between them. The CDR3 spans 14 residues. The CDR3 reads CASRKVRYGYEQYF. CDR3 sequence (DNA): TGTGCCAGCAGAAAAGTCCGGTACGGCTACGAGCAGTACTTC.